This TCR beta chain stems from a study of cytomegalovirus exposure and HLA in healthy donors. This CDR3 contains 13 residues. Germline V gene lookup returns CDR1 SGHAT and CDR2 FQNNGV. V lost 1 base and J lost 10; bases outside the gene matches: 2. PCR primers comprised 60 Vbeta and 13 Jbeta primers. The assay was immunoSEQ multiplex PCR, and TCRdb's table has in-frame clones only and misses some. The data show 100,000 to 150,000 clones, about 79% seen once. The chain recombines TRBV11-2 with TRBJ1-4, with TRBD1 identical over 8 bases. The sample taken for sequencing was PBMCs. The TCR sequence derives from a woman aged 45 to 65 in good health and CMV-seronegative. The CDR3 sequence: CASSLGQGAKLFF. The CDR3 coding sequence is TGTGCCAGCAGCTTAGGTCAGGGGGCAAAACTGTTTTTT.